This T cell receptor (beta chain) emerged from a study of OX40 agonist ivuxolimab in advanced cancers. Study-level background: Ivuxolimab doses were 0.01, 0.1, 0.3, 1.5, 3 or 10 mg/kg every 2 weeks. General observations from the study: At 0.1 to 3.0 mg/kg, clonal expansion of CD4+ and CD8+ blood T cells had occurred by week 6.

To note about this clone: Its target is not known.

Researchers took blood at baseline, on cycle 4 day 1, and on cycle 7 day 1. The CDR3 loop spans 13 amino acids. Trimming took off 5 bases at V and 8 bases at J, with 13 bases between the two ends. From germline, CDR1 is SGHAT and CDR2 FQNNGV. Produced via immunoSEQ multiplex PCR; TCRdb's table is partial and in-frame only. The profile shows tens of thousands of clones, 92% of them singletons. The clonotype comes from an adult with an advanced solid tumor such as melanoma, head and neck, liver or kidney cancer. The gene calls are TRBV11-2 and TRBJ2-1, with D maybe TRBD1 (6 bases). Sequencing used CD4+ or CD8+ T cells sorted from blood, obtained in a trial of the OX40 agonist ivuxolimab. The DNA of the CDR3 is TGTGCCAGCAGCCTACAGGGATTGGATGAGCAGTTCTTC. It yields the protein CASSLQGLDEQFF.